These T cell receptor beta chains were read from a single sample in a study of human T cells and chemical hapten exposure. TCRdb re-analysed the RACE reads in MiXCR, keeping a single row per CDR3 protein. The sample contains some 110,000 distinct CDR3 sequences, around 35% of which appear only once. Sample: whole blood, taken in connection with sensitization to the hapten diphenylcyclopropenone (DPC). These receptors were collected from a man aged 40-55 years with alopecia areata. Some clones in this sample may be carry-over from other donors' samples. Each CDR3 is given with its conserved first and last residue. Fields, in order: D gene, J gene, V gene, CDR3 protein. A D gene is named only where the DNA matches it firmly.

- | TRBJ2-2 | TRBV11-1 | CASSQDRSNTGELFF
TRBD1 | TRBJ1-1 | TRBV6-5 | CASRGQTPGAFF
- | TRBJ2-2 | TRBV20-1 | CSASSFASGNTGELFF
TRBD1 | TRBJ1-2 | TRBV24-1 | CATSEDRQGSYTF
TRBD2 | TRBJ2-3 | TRBV10-3 | CAIKLAERTDTQYF
- | TRBJ2-5 | TRBV5-1 | CASSSDTDQETQYF
- | TRBJ2-1 | TRBV2 | CASSERRSSEQFF
TRBD1 | TRBJ1-2 | TRBV5-4 | CASSGPGATGDSGYTF
TRBD2 | TRBJ2-7 | TRBV5-1 | CASSLLAGPKGHEQYF
- | TRBJ2-1 | TRBV30 | CAWSVIAYEQFF
TRBD1 | TRBJ2-2 | TRBV20-1 | CSAERDRGPGELFF
- | TRBJ2-2 | TRBV6-2/TRBV6-3 | CASRTPLRTGELFF
TRBD2 | TRBJ2-1 | TRBV6-5 | CASSYSGTSGASYNEQFF
- | TRBJ1-2 | TRBV2 | CAIQREGAYGYTF
- | TRBJ2-1 | TRBV21-1 | CASSKETSGSIDEQFF
- | TRBJ1-1 | TRBV6-5 | CASSYSRELNTEAFF
- | TRBJ2-1 | TRBV2 | CASSESWNNEQFF
TRBD2 | TRBJ2-5 | TRBV6-5 | CASSQAGDGETQYF
TRBD2 | TRBJ2-7 | TRBV6-5 | CASSYLKTSGEQYF
- | TRBJ2-3 | TRBV30 | CAWSAGTETQYF
TRBD1 | TRBJ2-1 | TRBV28 | CASRRQGAGAIGQFF
- | TRBJ1-2 | TRBV6-2/TRBV6-3 | CASSTTVNYGYTF
- | TRBJ2-5 | TRBV7-8 | CASSSGIRGRAQETQYF
- | TRBJ2-3 | TRBV14 | CASSQDPTDTQYF
TRBD1 | TRBJ2-2 | TRBV19 | CASSRRQGAGELFF
- | TRBJ1-1 | TRBV28 | CASSLRWGGTEAFF
- | TRBJ2-2 | TRBV9 | CASSVELALNTGELFF
TRBD1 | TRBJ1-3 | TRBV29-1 | CSVGQGAGNTIYF
TRBD2 | TRBJ2-5 | TRBV7-2 | CASSRLAGGETQYF
TRBD2 | TRBJ2-3 | TRBV3-1 | CASSLSGRSDTQYF
- | TRBJ1-2 | TRBV20-1 | CSATPWGQGYGYTF
TRBD2 | TRBJ2-1 | TRBV9 | CASRNTSGSGNEQFF
TRBD2 | TRBJ2-7 | TRBV28 | CASSFTLAGLSYEQYF
- | TRBJ1-6 | TRBV12-5 | CASGLVRGVDNSPLHF
TRBD2 | TRBJ2-3 | TRBV20-1 | CSARGRSGGPDTQYF
- | TRBJ2-1 | TRBV7-6 | CASSDLGLDNNEQFF
- | TRBJ1-2 | TRBV20-1 | CSASDSVADYTF
- | TRBJ2-1 | TRBV20-1 | CSAREFTYNEQFF
TRBD1 | TRBJ1-1 | TRBV6-6 | CATQGTLNTEAFF
- | TRBJ2-2 | TRBV19 | CASSIDLLRAGGELFF
- | TRBJ2-1 | TRBV6-4 | CASSDSGAPRSDEQFF
- | TRBJ2-7 | TRBV12-3/TRBV12-4 | CASSLRGRGGEQYF
TRBD2 | TRBJ2-7 | TRBV20-1 | CSAKGLAGGSAYEQYF
- | TRBJ2-5 | TRBV12-3/TRBV12-4 | CASSLAGSSTQYF
TRBD1 | TRBJ2-3 | TRBV28 | CASSPTGASTDTQYF
- | TRBJ2-2 | TRBV14 | CASSQLLAGSVGELFF
TRBD1 | TRBJ2-5 | TRBV27 | CASSLPDRGSPRGRSAQETQYF
TRBD2 | TRBJ2-3 | TRBV20-1 | CSARDGGGRVDTQYF
- | TRBJ2-3 | TRBV6-4 | CASSGGKETDTQYF
- | TRBJ1-1 | TRBV29-1 | CSVEGWRTEAFF
TRBD2 | TRBJ2-1 | TRBV18 | CASSLSGRSLHEQFF
TRBD1 | TRBJ1-2 | TRBV29-1 | CSVGGTDLYYGYTF
- | TRBJ2-3 | TRBV29-1 | CSVTWTVDTQYF